These 14 T cell receptor beta chains originate from one sample sequenced in a study of blood T cell repertoires in COVID-19. Libraries were prepared by immunoSEQ multiplex PCR; TCRdb keeps only in-frame clonotypes and omits some of them. This sample has roughly 90,000 clones; roughly 90% occur once, and the top ten carry roughly 2.5%. The sequencing sample was made of peripheral blood. Receptors originate from a man in his forties or fifties with COVID-19, enrolled during active disease.

The chain employs TRBV9 and TRBJ1-6; D gene uncertain. The CDR3 sequence is 12 residues long. The germline gives CDR1 SGDLS, CDR2 YYNGEE. Between the trimmed V and J ends, which lost 2 bases and 10 bases, there was a span of 7 bases. CDR3 DNA sequence: TGTGCCAGCAGCGTGTATGGCTCACCCCTCCACTTT. Its protein product is CASSVYGSPLHF.

The genes are TRBV7-2 and TRBJ1-2, with TRBD1 identical over 7 bases. CDR1 and CDR2 (germline): SGHTA, FQGNSA. The CDR3 covers 14 residues. J gave up 5 bases and V 5 bases, and 8 bases lay outside the gene matches. Here the CDR3 reads CASSPGQEGYGYTF. The CDR3 coding sequence is TGTGCCAGCAGCCCCGGACAGGAGGGGTATGGCTACACCTTC.

This clone was seen a single time. V gene TRBV6-1 combines with J gene TRBJ2-3, with a tentative D call TRBD2 (6 bases). The ends were cut back, 2 bases at V and 8 bases at J, with 11 bases in the middle. This CDR3 spans 13 amino acids. Germline V gene sequence: CDR1 MNHNS, CDR2 SASEGT. Written as DNA, the CDR3 is TGTGCCAGCAGTGAACGGGAGTTGATTACGCAGTATTTT. This codes for CASSERELITQYF.

This rearrangement joins TRBV6-6 to TRBJ2-1, with D perhaps matching TRBD1 (5 bases). Trimming removed 6 bases at V and 1 base at J, with 7 bases between. The CDR3 is 13 amino acids. Germline loops: CDR1 MNHNY, CDR2 SVGAGI (reference sequence). CDR3 sequence: CASSQGSYNEQFF. The CDR3 region has the DNA TGTGCCAGCAGCCAGGGTTCCTACAATGAGCAGTTCTTC.

This chain links TRBV5-4 with TRBJ2-1; 9 bases map to TRBD2. CDR3 length equals 17 residues. CDR1 is SGHNT and CDR2 is YYREEE in the germline V gene (reference sequence). V dropped 5 bases and J dropped 8; count of bases not matched to a gene: 17. The chain's CDR3 is CASRRGGDSGGVYEQFF. The CDR3 nucleotides read TGTGCCAGCAGGAGAGGAGGAGATAGCGGGGGCGTCTATGAGCAGTTCTTC.

The sample holds a few counts of this clone. The chain links TRBV5-1 to TRBJ1-1; 7 bases agree with TRBD1. CDR3 length: 14 amino acids. CDR1 is SGHRS and CDR2 is YFSETQ in the germline V gene. The trim removed 4 bases at V and 5 bases at J, leaving 8 bases unmatched. CDR3 protein: CASSALGQKTEAFF. The CDR3 DNA reads TGCGCCAGCAGCGCACTGGGACAGAAGACTGAAGCTTTCTTT.

The chain uses TRBV6-2 or TRBV6-3 and TRBJ1-6, with no clear D. With 6 bases removed from V and 8 bases from J, the gap between germline ends came to 23 bases. CDR1 is MNHEY and CDR2 is SVGEGT in the germline V gene. This CDR3 region has 17 residues. Here the CDR3 reads CASSPFTRRVSDSPLHF. In DNA form, the CDR3 reads TGTGCCAGCAGCCCTTTCACCCGACGGGTTTCGGATTCACCCCTCCACTTT.

The V call is TRBV4-1, the J call TRBJ1-2; 8 bases align to TRBD1. CDR1 is MGHRA and CDR2 is YSYEKL in the germline V gene. CDR3 length: 13 residues. V trimming: 4 bases; J trimming: 5 bases; junction bases outside the gene matches: 3. In DNA form, the CDR3 reads TGCGCCAGCAGCCCAGGACAGGGATATGGCTACACCTTC. Amino acid sequence: CASSPGQGYGYTF.

The rearrangement links TRBV5-1 to TRBJ1-5; TRBD1 matches 8 bases. After removal of 3 bases from V and 0 bases from J, the junction contained 2 bases not matched to a gene. This CDR3 region has 15 residues. Germline CDR1 and CDR2: SGHRS and YFSETQ. CDR3 sequence (DNA): TGCGCCAGCAGCTGGGGGACAGGTAGCAATCAGCCCCAGCATTTT. This sequence encodes CASSWGTGSNQPQHF. Full variable domain (rest looked up from reference TRBV5-1 and TRBJ1-5): KAGVTQTPRYLIKTRGQQVTLSCSPISGHRSVSWYQQTPGQGLQFLFEYFSETQRNKGNFPGRFSGRQFSNSRSEMNVSTLELGDSALYLCASSWGTGSNQPQHFGDGTRLSIL.

The V call is TRBV18, the J call TRBJ2-3; no definite D call. The CDR3 extends over 15 amino acids. V lost 3 bases to trimming and J lost 0 bases, with 10 bases between them. From germline, CDR1 is KGHSH and CDR2 LQKENI. In DNA form, the CDR3 reads TGTGCCAGCTCACCTTCTTCCGGGAGCACAGATACGCAGTATTTT. Translating it yields CASSPSSGSTDTQYF.

The CDR3 loop is CASIQGAGKAFF. The CDR3 nucleotides are TGTGCCAGCATACAAGGGGCCGGAAAAGCTTTCTTT. The chain joins TRBV12-3 or TRBV12-4 to TRBJ1-1; perhaps TRBD1 as D (5 bases). Trimming left V 7 bases short and J 9 bases short, with 15 bases between. The CDR3 has 12 residues.

The chain has TRBV19 and TRBJ2-1, with a possible D match to TRBD2 (6 bases). Trimming pared 4 bases from V and 6 bases from J, leaving 19 bases between. CDR3 size: 16 residues. Germline-derived CDR1 and CDR2 are LNHDA and SQIVND (reference sequence). The CDR3 DNA sequence: TGTGCCAGTAGTACCCCCGGGAGATCGGCCTTCAATGAGCAGTTCTTC. Protein: CASSTPGRSAFNEQFF.

The chain carries TRBV30 and TRBJ1-6; 9 bases are a match to TRBD1. CDR3 length equals 14 residues. Germline CDR1 GTSNPN, CDR2 SVGIG (reference sequence). Germline trimming cut 3 bases from V and 13 bases from J; bases unmatched to any gene: 10. CDR3 DNA sequence: TGTGCCTGGAGCGCCGGGACAGGGAATTTGCCCCTCCACTTT. Its translation is CAWSAGTGNLPLHF.

The chain employs TRBV7-2 and TRBJ1-2; D is uncertain. Trimming pared 6 bases from V and 8 bases from J, leaving 13 bases between. Germline V lookup: CDR1 SGHTA, CDR2 FQGNSA. The CDR3 sequence is 12 residues long. Written as DNA, the CDR3 is TGTGCCAGCAGATCCCCAGGATACGGCTACACCTTC. Translation gives CASRSPGYGYTF.